This TCR beta chain comes out of a study of blood T cells in healthy people across ages. General study points: PBMC samples, being unsorted, prevented any conclusive comparison of naive and antigen-experienced cells.

Primers used in a second PCR of roughly 6 to 11 cycles were a sample-barcoded 5' primer and a J-beta primer mix. Each of the cDNA molecules was tagged by a template-switch adaptor with 12 random nucleotides. TCRdb independently ran MiXCR on the 5' RACE reads; one entry per CDR3 protein. This table has about 800,000 distinct CDR3 sequences, 58% appearing once. Germline values: CDR1 DFQATT, CDR2 SNEGSKA (reference sequence). The CDR3 covers 16 residues. The ends lost 6 bases at V and 9 bases at J; junction bases unmatched: 15. As regards this clonotype: Its antigen remains unidentified.

This sequence joins TRBV20-1 and TRBJ2-1, with 12 bases that match TRBD2. The TCR originated in a man aged 30 to 45 in good health. Sequenced sample: blood. The CDR3 sequence is CSAPLSTSGSQGEQFF. In DNA, the CDR3 is TGCAGTGCCCCCCTGTCGACTAGCGGGAGCCAAGGTGAGCAGTTCTTC.